This TCR beta chain came from a study of T cell changes during pregnancy in multiple sclerosis. Germline CDR1 SGDLS, CDR2 YYNGEE. This CDR3 has 16 residues. The germline V and J ends were trimmed by 5 bases and 0 bases, with 14 bases remaining between them. TCRdb's table, derived via immunoSEQ multiplex PCR, lists solely in-frame clones and lacks some. The data contain roughly 32,000 clones, 91% of them seen just once; the ten biggest clones take up around 3.6%. The receptor was isolated from a female donor in good health, enrolled as a control in a pregnancy study. The chain carries TRBV9 and TRBJ2-2, with D possibly TRBD1 on 6 matching bases. The specimen comprised CD8+ T cells from peripheral blood mononuclear cells, sampled in the second trimester of pregnancy. The CDR3 reads CASSELDSSNTGELFF. Written as DNA, the CDR3 is TGTGCCAGCAGTGAGTTGGACAGTTCGAACACCGGGGAGCTGTTTTTT.